The clone carrying this T cell receptor beta chain has only one observation. This record comes from a study of control samples from healthy donors and cancer patients. Using immunoSEQ multiplex PCR, the repertoire was profiled, and TCRdb retains in-frame clones only, with some absent. The sample has fewer than 60,000 clones, 65% to 90% seen once; the top ten hold roughly 2.8%. Germline loops: CDR1 MNHEY, CDR2 SMNVEV (reference sequence). The CDR3 covers 15 residues. V was clipped by 3 bases and J by 2 bases, with 11 bases between them. This sequence originates from a woman aged 45 to 65 with lung cancer. The sequenced sample was PBMCs. V and J are TRBV27 and TRBJ2-1; D ambiguous. CDR3 residues: CASSLSGIPYNEQFF. The CDR3 DNA sequence: TGTGCCAGCAGTTTGTCTGGAATTCCCTACAATGAGCAGTTCTTC.